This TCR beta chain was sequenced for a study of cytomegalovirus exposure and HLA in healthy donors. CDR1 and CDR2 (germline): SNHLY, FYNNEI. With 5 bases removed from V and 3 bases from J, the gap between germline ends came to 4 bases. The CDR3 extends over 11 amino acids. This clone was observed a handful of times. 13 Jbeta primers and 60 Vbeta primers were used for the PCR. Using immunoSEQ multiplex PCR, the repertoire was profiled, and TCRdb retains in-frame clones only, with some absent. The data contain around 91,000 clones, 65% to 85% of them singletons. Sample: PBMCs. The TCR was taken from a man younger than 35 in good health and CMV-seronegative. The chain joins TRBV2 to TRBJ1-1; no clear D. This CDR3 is CASSQYTEAFF. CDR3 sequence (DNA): TGTGCCAGCAGTCAGTACACTGAAGCTTTCTTT.